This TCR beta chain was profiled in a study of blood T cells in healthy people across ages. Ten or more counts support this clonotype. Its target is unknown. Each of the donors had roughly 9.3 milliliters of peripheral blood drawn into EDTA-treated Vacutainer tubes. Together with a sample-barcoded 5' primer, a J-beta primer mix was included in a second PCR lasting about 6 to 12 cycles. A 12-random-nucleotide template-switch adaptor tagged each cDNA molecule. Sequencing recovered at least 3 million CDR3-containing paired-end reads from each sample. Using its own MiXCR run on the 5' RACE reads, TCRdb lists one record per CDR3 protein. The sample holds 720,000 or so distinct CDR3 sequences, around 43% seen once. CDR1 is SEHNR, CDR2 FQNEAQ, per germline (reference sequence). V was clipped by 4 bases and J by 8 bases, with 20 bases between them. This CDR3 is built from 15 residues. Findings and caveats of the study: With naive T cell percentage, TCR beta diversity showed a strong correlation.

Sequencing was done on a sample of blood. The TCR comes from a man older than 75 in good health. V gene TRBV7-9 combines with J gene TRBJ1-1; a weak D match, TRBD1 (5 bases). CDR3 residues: CASSYTIDSAREAFF. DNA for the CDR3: TGTGCCAGCAGCTACACAATCGACAGCGCTCGGGAAGCTTTCTTT.